This T cell receptor (beta chain) derives from a study of tumor-infiltrating lymphocytes in primary liver carcinoma. The CDR3 length is 12 residues. Trimming removed 10 bases from V and 6 bases from J, with 16 bases in between. Germline V CDR1 and CDR2: WSHSY, SAAADI. cDNA specific to TCR beta was made from about 0.45 ug of total RNA, with a constant-region primer employed for priming. The TCR beta library was amplified through three nested multiplex PCR rounds in a modified ARM-PCR procedure. Running about 11 cycles apiece, the first two PCR rounds relied on TRBV1-TRBV30 forward primers together with a C-beta reverse primer. TCRdb redid the calling of the multiplex PCR reads with MiXCR, one entry per CDR3 protein. Of about 50,000 distinct CDR3 sequences detected, roughly 80% appear once; the ten largest clones hold approximately 24%. Each 20-30 mg portion of unsorted bulk tissue served as the source for co-extraction of RNA and DNA.

The chain links TRBV10-2 to TRBJ2-7; perhaps TRBD2 as D (6 bases). Sequenced material: liver tumor tissue from sampling region 5. As to subset: tumor region T5, tumor centre. The TCR originated in a man aged 40-49 years with primary liver carcinoma and hepatitis B virus infection. The CDR3 region is CANRLVSTEQYF. The CDR3 coding sequence is TGCGCCAATAGACTAGTTAGCACCGAGCAGTACTTC.